One and the same sample provided the 3 T cell receptor beta chains below, sequenced in a study of T-cell memory formation after mild COVID-19. Each CDR3 protein is one row after TCRdb ran MiXCR on the 5' RACE reads. This table has roughly 250,000 distinct CDR3 sequences, about a sixth appearing once. Sequencing was done on a sample of PBMCs or a T cell subset sorted from them (not recorded which). Receptors originate from a man aged 18 to 29 who had mild COVID-19 (a few samples of this study predate the infection). Cell type and time point are not known.

This chain joins TRBV20-1 and TRBJ2-3; D gene unclear. V shed 4 bases and J shed 1 base, with 18 bases lying between them. Per the germline V gene, CDR1 is DFQATT and CDR2 is SNEGSKA (reference sequence). The CDR3 is 16 residues long. CDR3 bases: TGCAGTGCTATCTTGCCCCCTGCGGCGCGCACAGATACGCAGTATTTT. Its translation is CSAILPPAARTDTQYF.

This clonotype was seen only a few times. The chain combines TRBV6-6 with TRBJ1-2; D remains ambiguous. The length of the CDR3 is 15 residues. Germline V gene data show CDR1 as MNHNY and CDR2 as SVGAGI (reference sequence). Trimming removed 4 bases from V and 4 bases from J, with 16 bases in between. In nucleotides, the CDR3 is TGTGCCAGCAGTTCGCCGGACCGACCTCTCTATGGCTACACCTTC. Translating gives CASSSPDRPLYGYTF.

This clonotype was counted only a few times. The genes are TRBV7-3 and TRBJ1-1, with 7 bases identical to TRBD1. The germline CDR1 and CDR2 sequences are SGHTA and FQGTGA. The ends lost 4 bases at V and 3 bases at J; junction bases unmatched: 5. The CDR3 runs to 14 residues. DNA of the CDR3: TGTGCCAGCAGCTCGGGGGGACAGTACACTGAAGCTTTCTTT. Amino acids: CASSSGGQYTEAFF. The variable domain in full, with the rest retrieved from reference TRBV7-3 and TRBJ1-1, is GAGVSQTPSNKVTEKGKYVELRCDPISGHTALYWYRQSLGQGPEFLIYFQGTGAADDSGLPNDRFFAVRPEGSVSTLKIQRTERGDSAVYLCASSSGGQYTEAFFGQGTRLTVV.